This TCR beta chain was documented in a study of monozygotic twins with inflammatory bowel disease. Study-wide points: A single strong IBD-associated signal or clonotype was not supported by the findings.

About this clonotype: Its antigen is unknown.

Using the 5' RACE reads, TCRdb records one entry per CDR3 protein without DNA. The sample shows a few hundred thousand distinct CDR3 sequences, and 1.5% to 2% sits with its ten largest clones. This CDR3 region has 15 residues. The germline CDR1 and CDR2 sequences are SGHDN and FVKESK. This TCR derives from a human donor with ulcerative colitis or Crohn's disease, or a healthy co-twin of an affected twin (not recorded which). The sequenced sample was blood. The V call is TRBV14, the J call TRBJ1-1. The CDR3: CASSRGAAAGTEAFF.